These 28 T cell receptor beta chains share one sample of origin, sequenced in a study of neurological immune-mediated disorders. TCRdb re-analysed the 5' RACE reads in MiXCR, keeping a single row per CDR3 protein. The sample has 120,000 or so distinct CDR3 sequences; 3% to 3.5% are singletons. The sample comprised PBMCs. All receptors derive from a woman younger than 45 with multiple sclerosis.

This clonotype was observed a few times. An end of the junction does not agree with germline; a read error may underlie this. V and J are TRBV11-2 and TRBJ2-1; D uncertain. In germline, CDR1 is SGHAT, CDR2 FQNNGV. The CDR3 is 16 residues long. CDR3 coding DNA: TGTACCAGCAGCTCTATGGTGAGTTATTCTTACAATGAGCAGTTCTTC. Translating gives CTSSSMVSYSYNEQFF.

Ten or more counts support this clonotype. V is TRBV12-3 or TRBV12-4 and J is TRBJ2-5; D gene uncertain. The V gene lost 6 bases and the J gene lost 1 base, with 12 bases spanning the gap. The CDR3 spans 14 residues. The CDR3 nucleotides are TGTGCCAGCAGGGAGACTGGCCTCCAAGAGACCCAGTACTTC. Its protein product is CASRETGLQETQYF.

This clonotype was counted ten times or more. The chain is built from TRBV6-6 and TRBJ1-1; no reliable D call. The CDR3 runs 14 residues. Germline lookup yields CDR1 MNHNY and CDR2 SVGAGI (reference sequence). V lost 8 bases and J lost 1, with 14 bases in between. DNA of the CDR3: TGTGCCAGCTACCGGGCGGGCGGGAACACTGAAGCTTTCTTT. Protein product: CASYRAGGNTEAFF.

This clonotype came up many times. The V and J genes are TRBV20-1 and TRBJ1-2, with 7 nucleotides matching TRBD1. The trim removed 8 bases at V and 8 bases at J, leaving 14 bases unmatched. CDR1 and CDR2 from the germline V gene are DFQATT and SNEGSKA (reference sequence). This CDR3 contains 13 residues. The CDR3 here is CSSQRRGLRGYTF. The CDR3 DNA sequence: TGCAGTTCCCAGAGGAGGGGGCTTCGAGGCTACACCTTC.

This clonotype has a count of ten or more. V is TRBV20-1 and J is TRBJ2-1; D perhaps matches TRBD2 (6 bases). Trimming took 6 bases from V and 13 from J, leaving 13 bases between them. Per germline, CDR1 DFQATT and CDR2 SNEGSKA (reference sequence). The CDR3 sequence is 10 residues long. The CDR3 reads CSATGTYQFF. In nucleotides, the CDR3 is TGCAGTGCCACCGGGACTTATCAGTTCTTC.

The sample holds many counts of this clonotype. The V gene is TRBV28, the J gene TRBJ2-1; TRBD1 might be the D (6 bases). The germline gives CDR1 MDHEN, CDR2 SYDVKM. V was clipped by 8 bases and J by 1 base, with 12 bases between them. The CDR3 sequence is 14 residues long. CDR3 bases: TGTGCCAGCGGTGGACAGCTTTCCTACAATGAGCAGTTCTTC. It codes for CASGGQLSYNEQFF. The full variable domain, its missing parts supplied by reference TRBV28 and TRBJ2-1, is DVKVTQSSRYLVKRTGEKVFLECVQDMDHENMFWYRQDPGLGLRLIYFSYDVKMKEKGDIPEGYSVSREKKERFSLILESASTNQTSMYLCASGGQLSYNEQFFGPGTRLTVL.

The table lists this clonotype with a few counts. CDR3 region: CASSLAAFSYSEQYF. The DNA for the CDR3 is TGTGCCAGCAGCTTGGCGGCCTTTAGCTACTCCGAGCAGTACTTC. This rearrangement joins TRBV5-6 to TRBJ2-7; D is unresolved. Trimming removed 0 bases at V and 6 bases at J, with 16 bases between. In germline, CDR1 is SGHDT, CDR2 YYEEEE. This CDR3 spans 15 amino acids.

This chain links TRBV2 with TRBJ2-7; 7 nucleotides match TRBD2. The CDR3 extends over 15 amino acids. From germline, CDR1 is SNHLY and CDR2 FYNNEI. With V trimmed by 1 base and J by 3 bases, 6 bases remained unmatched. CDR3 sequence reads: CASSEGREWGYEQYF. The CDR3 nucleotides read TGTGCCAGCAGTGAAGGGCGGGAGTGGGGCTACGAGCAGTACTTC. Supplemented by reference TRBV2 and TRBJ2-7, the full variable domain reads EPEVTQTPSHQVTQMGQEVILRCVPISNHLYFYWYRQILGQKVEFLVSFYNNEISEKSEIFDDQFSVERPDGSNFTLKIRSTKLEDSAMYFCASSEGREWGYEQYFGPGTRLTVT.

The gene calls are TRBV7-2 and TRBJ1-2, with D maybe TRBD1 (5 bases). CDR3 length equals 13 residues. Deletions cut 5 bases from V and 6 bases from J, with 13 bases between. Germline lookup yields CDR1 SGHTA and CDR2 FQGNSA. CDR3 sequence: CASSPFGDHGYTF. CDR3 DNA sequence: TGTGCCAGCAGCCCTTTTGGGGACCATGGCTACACCTTC. The full variable domain, completed using reference TRBV7-2 and TRBJ1-2, is GAGVSQSPSNKVTEKGKDVELRCDPISGHTALYWYRQSLGQGLEFLIYFQGNSAPDKSGLPSDRFSAERTGGSVSTLTIQRTQQEDSAVYLCASSPFGDHGYTFGSGTRLTVV.

At least ten counts were recorded for this clonotype. The CDR3 sequence: CASSLVPGSETQYF. The CDR3 DNA is TGTGCCAGCAGCTTAGTCCCTGGGTCGGAGACCCAGTACTTC. The chain has TRBV7-2 and TRBJ2-5; D gene unclear. Germline V gene lookup returns CDR1 SGHTA and CDR2 FQGNSA. The CDR3 runs to 14 residues. With 1 base removed from V and 5 bases from J, the gap between germline ends came to 11 bases.

In its sample, this clonotype was seen many times. The gene calls are TRBV6-6 and TRBJ2-1, with D possibly being TRBD1 (5 bases). The CDR3 runs 12 residues. V gave up 4 bases and J gave up 8 bases, with 9 bases separating them. Germline CDR1 reads MNHNY; CDR2 reads SVGAGI (reference sequence). The CDR3 protein is CASSLEGDEQFF. The CDR3 DNA reads TGTGCCAGCAGTTTAGAAGGGGATGAGCAGTTCTTC.

This clonotype was detected ten times or more. The J gene is TRBJ2-1, the V gene TRBV5-6; no firm D call. This CDR3 spans 13 amino acids. Looked up from germline, CDR1 is SGHDT and CDR2 is YYEEEE. V lost 0 bases and J 6 bases, leaving 7 bases between the germline ends. CDR3 coding DNA: TGTGCCAGCAGCTTGGCCCTGGGCAATGAGCAGTTCTTC. It yields the protein CASSLALGNEQFF.

Details on this clonotype: This could be a read error, since a much larger clone is one nucleotide away. The CDR3 loop is CASRWGGHNSPLNF. The CDR3 DNA reads as TGTGCCAGCAGGTGGGGCGGGCACAATTCACCCCTCAACTTT. The chain is built from TRBV11-2 and TRBJ1-6; D is possibly TRBD1 (5 bases). CDR1 is SGHAT and CDR2 is FQNNGV in the germline V gene. The CDR3 has 14 amino acids.

This clonotype was seen ten or more times. The genes are TRBV27 and TRBJ1-1, with D tentatively TRBD1 (5 bases). Germline assignment: CDR1 MNHEY and CDR2 SMNVEV (reference sequence). This CDR3 has 12 residues. Between the trimmed V and J ends, which lost 8 bases and 2 bases, there was a span of 9 bases. The CDR3, as DNA: TGTGCCAGCGCAGGGCTAAACACTGAAGCTTTCTTT. As protein: CASAGLNTEAFF.

The V gene is TRBV27, the J gene TRBJ2-3; TRBD2 agrees at 10 bases. The length of the CDR3 is 15 residues. Germline V gene lookup returns CDR1 MNHEY and CDR2 SMNVEV (reference sequence). The J segment lost 3 bases and the V segment lost 5 bases, leaving 5 bases of the junction unmatched. The CDR3 sequence is CASSVLAGETDTQYF. The DNA for the CDR3 is TGTGCCAGCAGTGTTCTAGCGGGGGAAACAGATACGCAGTATTTT.

This clonotype was seen many times. The CDR3 nucleotides are TGTGCCATCGGGGGACAGGGAACCAATCAGCCCCAGCATTTT. Amino acids: CAIGGQGTNQPQHF. The gene calls are TRBV10-3 and TRBJ1-5; 9 positions agree with TRBD1. The J segment lost 3 bases and the V segment lost 8 bases, leaving 5 bases of the junction unmatched. Germline values: CDR1 ENHRY, CDR2 SYGVKD. CDR3 length: 14 residues.

The rearrangement uses TRBV12-3 or TRBV12-4 and TRBJ2-5, with a tentative D call TRBD2 (6 bases). V was pared by 6 bases and J by 2 bases, with 13 bases between. This CDR3 is built from 14 residues. The CDR3: CASREGPIQETQYF. The CDR3 DNA sequence: TGTGCCAGCAGGGAGGGACCGATACAAGAGACCCAGTACTTC.

The sample holds many counts of this clonotype. This chain joins TRBV20-1 and TRBJ1-5; 11 bases are shared with TRBD1. CDR1 and CDR2 (germline): DFQATT, SNEGSKA (reference sequence). The CDR3 runs 15 residues. Unmatched junction bases numbered 5, after V lost 3 bases and J lost 4 bases. The CDR3 region has the DNA TGCAGTGCTAGTACCGGGACAGGGGGTAATCAGCCCCAGCATTTT. Its protein is CSASTGTGGNQPQHF.

This clonotype was seen a handful of times. The rearrangement joins TRBV20-1 to TRBJ2-3; 11 bases align to TRBD2. CDR3 length: 15 residues. V lost 1 base, J lost 3 bases, and 3 bases stayed unmatched. CDR1 is DFQATT and CDR2 is SNEGSKA in the germline V gene (reference sequence). CDR3 loop: CSARAVAGGTDTQYF. Written as DNA, the CDR3 is TGCAGTGCTAGAGCTGTAGCGGGGGGGACAGATACGCAGTATTTT.

There are many counts of this clonotype. The V gene is TRBV12-3 or TRBV12-4, the J gene TRBJ1-5; D unclear. The CDR3 has 13 residues. V lost 9 bases and J 0 bases, leaving 9 bases between the germline ends. This CDR3 reads CASSTASNQPQHF. The DNA of the CDR3 is TGTGCCAGTTCGACGGCTAGCAATCAGCCCCAGCATTTT.

This clonotype was seen at least ten times. The DNA for the CDR3 is TGTGCCAGCAGCTTAAGTAGTGCGGCCCCGGATACGCAGTATTTT. It codes for CASSLSSAAPDTQYF. The chain joins TRBV7-2 to TRBJ2-3, with D unresolved. The germline CDR1 and CDR2 sequences are SGHTA and FQGNSA. CDR3 length equals 15 residues. The V end was cut by 2 bases, the J end by 6 bases, with 15 bases between.

This clonotype was counted many times. The chain is built from TRBV14 and TRBJ1-1; D may be TRBD1 (5 bases). CDR3 length: 14 residues. Looked up from germline, CDR1 is SGHDN and CDR2 is FVKESK. Between the trimmed V and J ends, which lost 1 base and 5 bases, there was a span of 11 bases. CDR3 region: CASSQGPRGTEAFF. In DNA, the CDR3 is TGTGCCAGCAGCCAAGGTCCAAGGGGAACTGAAGCTTTCTTT.

This clonotype was seen many times. The gene calls are TRBV5-1 and TRBJ1-4; possibly TRBD1 for D (6 bases). Trimming took 0 bases from V and 4 from J, leaving 16 bases between them. CDR3 length equals 17 residues. Germline V gives CDR1 SGHRS, CDR2 YFSETQ. As DNA, the CDR3 is TGCGCCAGCAGCTTGGCCATCAGGGGCGAGCTTAATGAAAAACTGTTTTTT. Its protein product is CASSLAIRGELNEKLFF.

The sample holds many counts of this clonotype. The chain combines TRBV7-2 with TRBJ1-4; D may be TRBD1 (5 bases). The CDR3 is 13 amino acids. Trimming took off 0 bases at V and 8 bases at J, with 7 bases between the two ends. Germline V lookup: CDR1 SGHTA, CDR2 FQGNSA. Written as DNA, the CDR3 is TGTGCCAGCAGCTTAGCCGGGGCGGAAAAACTGTTTTTT. This translates into CASSLAGAEKLFF.

This clonotype was seen many times. The gene calls are TRBV6-5 and TRBJ1-6; no firm D call. The CDR3 contains 13 residues. The V gene's germline CDR1 is MNHEY and CDR2 SVGAGI. The V end was cut by 6 bases, the J end by 6 bases, with 9 bases between. CDR3 DNA: TGTGCCAGCAGCCCAAACAGTAATTCACCCCTCCACTTT. Its translation is CASSPNSNSPLHF.

This clonotype was detected many times. The gene calls are TRBV10-2 and TRBJ1-1; no reliable D call. The CDR3 totals 14 residues. V was clipped by 4 bases and J by 3 bases, with 12 bases between them. The germline V gene encodes CDR1 WSHSY and CDR2 SAAADI. CDR3 residues: CASSGDGVYTEAFF. CDR3 coding DNA: TGCGCCAGCAGTGGAGACGGGGTGTACACTGAAGCTTTCTTT.

This clonotype occurred many times. This chain connects TRBV20-1 to TRBJ2-6; 8 bases match TRBD2. CDR3 length: 17 amino acids. The germline CDR1 and CDR2 sequences are DFQATT and SNEGSKA (reference sequence). V dropped 3 bases and J dropped 0; count of bases not matched to a gene: 7. CDR3 loop: CSARGRTSTSGANVLTF. The CDR3 region has the DNA TGCAGTGCTAGGGGTCGGACTAGCACCTCTGGGGCCAACGTCCTGACTTTC.

This clonotype occurred many times. V and J are TRBV5-1 and TRBJ2-7, with 7 bases lining up with TRBD2. CDR3 length: 14 amino acids. Germline trimming cut 0 bases from V and 3 bases from J; bases unmatched to any gene: 3. Germline lookup yields CDR1 SGHRS and CDR2 YFSETQ. The CDR3 reads CASSLGPSGYEQYF. The CDR3 nucleotides are TGCGCCAGCAGCTTGGGGCCTAGCGGCTACGAGCAGTACTTC.